This record looks at one T cell receptor (beta chain) sequence and its context. This entry comes from a study of T cells in Graves' hyperthyroidism and ophthalmopathy. RNA transcripts gave rise to amplified TCR beta CDR3 regions. A set of HTBI primers served as the primers for a first-round RT-PCR of the TCR CDR3. TCRdb reprocessed the multiplex PCR reads with MiXCR, giving one entry per CDR3 protein. This table has hundreds of thousands of distinct CDR3 sequences, over 35% appearing once. The germline gives CDR1 SGHRS, CDR2 YFSETQ. This CDR3 region has 15 residues. V lost 4 bases and J lost 2; bases outside the gene matches: 4.

The material sequenced was blood. The chain has TRBV5-1 and TRBJ1-3; the match to TRBD1 covers 9 bases. The TCR sequence derives from a man younger than 35 with Graves' hyperthyroidism. The CDR3 DNA follows: TGCGCCAGCAGCGAGGGGGACAGGGCTGGAAACACCATATATTTT. It specifies CASSEGDRAGNTIYF.